Each of the 27 T cell receptor beta chains below was sequenced from the same sample in a study of shared clonotypes between healthy human individuals. Using immunoSEQ multiplex PCR, the repertoire was profiled, and TCRdb retains in-frame clones only, with some absent. Of hundreds of thousands of clones detected, more than 70% appear once; the ten largest clones hold 1.5% to 2%. Material: memory CD4+ T cells sorted from blood. The subset denotes: CD45RA-negative fraction. The receptors originated from a woman in her 30s in good health.

This clone was counted a few times. This chain links TRBV10-1 with TRBJ1-1, with TRBD1 matching over 7 bases. From germline, CDR1 is WNHNN and CDR2 SYGVQD (reference sequence). The length of the CDR3 is 12 residues. V dropped 6 bases and J dropped 12; count of bases not matched to a gene: 10. The chain's CDR3 is CASSNQNRGTFF. The CDR3 DNA is TGCGCCAGCAGCAACCAAAACAGGGGAACTTTCTTT.

J is TRBJ1-5 and V is TRBV27; D perhaps matches TRBD1 (5 bases). Germline V gene lookup returns CDR1 MNHEY and CDR2 SMNVEV (reference sequence). The CDR3 spans 13 residues. With 3 bases removed from V and 4 bases from J, the gap between germline ends came to 7 bases. CDR3 in amino acids: CASSFRVNQPQHF. In DNA form, the CDR3 reads TGTGCCAGCAGTTTCAGGGTTAATCAGCCCCAGCATTTT.

This clone was recorded a few times. The V and J genes are TRBV11-2 and TRBJ1-2, with 12 bases lining up with TRBD1. V shed 4 bases and J 8 bases; nucleotides not matched to a gene: 8. Germline V gives CDR1 SGHAT, CDR2 FQNNGV. CDR3 length: 15 amino acids. The CDR3: CASSWGQGAVGGYTF. DNA for the CDR3: TGTGCCAGCAGCTGGGGACAGGGGGCGGTAGGAGGCTACACCTTC.

The chain joins TRBV28 to TRBJ1-1; possible D gene TRBD1, 6 bases. Trimming removed 3 bases from V and 4 bases from J, with 9 bases in between. Germline CDR1 and CDR2: MDHEN and SYDVKM. The CDR3 contains 13 residues. In DNA, the CDR3 is TGTGCCAGCAGTTTGGGGGCTGTCACTGAAGCTTTCTTT. Translating it yields CASSLGAVTEAFF.

This chain links TRBV4-1 with TRBJ2-1; D unclear. Germline V gene lookup returns CDR1 MGHRA and CDR2 YSYEKL. The CDR3 is made up of 14 amino acids. V gave up 0 bases and J gave up 9 bases, with 12 bases separating them. For the CDR3, the DNA is TGCGCCAGCAGCCAAGATGTCCTAGGAACTGAGCAGTTCTTC. It yields the protein CASSQDVLGTEQFF.

The rearrangement uses TRBV7-8 and TRBJ1-1; no clear D gene. There are 13 residues in the CDR3. With 4 bases removed from V and 1 base from J, the gap between germline ends came to 7 bases. Germline-derived CDR1 and CDR2 are SGHVS and FQNEAQ. The CDR3 DNA reads as TGTGCCAGCAGCTCCGACACGAACACTGAAGCTTTCTTT. Amino acid sequence: CASSSDTNTEAFF.

The genes are TRBV5-1 and TRBJ2-3, with D possibly matching TRBD2 (5 bases). Germline loops: CDR1 SGHRS, CDR2 YFSETQ. This CDR3 has 15 residues. Trimming removed 4 bases from V and 0 bases from J, with 12 bases in between. CDR3 nucleotide sequence: TGCGCCAGCAGCACAGACGGGGTCAGCACAGATACGCAGTATTTT. Translated: CASSTDGVSTDTQYF.

This clone has only a few counts. This chain uses TRBV5-1 with TRBJ2-3; 13 bases fit TRBD2. Trimming at V came to 0 bases and at J to 6 bases, leaving 4 bases not matched to a gene. Per the germline V gene, CDR1 is SGHRS and CDR2 is YFSETQ. The CDR3 extends over 16 amino acids. This CDR3 is CASSLAGTSGMDTQYF. The CDR3 DNA follows: TGCGCCAGCAGCTTGGCCGGGACTAGCGGGATGGATACGCAGTATTTT. Drawing the rest from reference TRBV5-1 and TRBJ2-3, the complete variable domain is KAGVTQTPRYLIKTRGQQVTLSCSPISGHRSVSWYQQTPGQGLQFLFEYFSETQRNKGNFPGRFSGRQFSNSRSEMNVSTLELGDSALYLCASSLAGTSGMDTQYFGPGTRLTVL.

V is TRBV7-2 and J is TRBJ1-2; 8 bases line up with TRBD1. J gave up 4 bases and V 3 bases, and 4 bases lay outside the gene matches. Germline V CDR1 and CDR2: SGHTA, FQGNSA. This CDR3 spans 14 amino acids. The CDR3 sequence is CASSFQGATYGYTF. CDR3 bases: TGTGCCAGCAGCTTCCAGGGGGCGACCTATGGCTACACCTTC.

In nucleotides, the CDR3 is TGTGCCAGCAGACCCATCGGGAGGGCCCTTTTCTACGAGCAGTACTTC. As protein: CASRPIGRALFYEQYF. This chain links TRBV27 with TRBJ2-7; 8 positions match TRBD2. The CDR3 is 16 residues long. Germline-derived CDR1 and CDR2 are MNHEY and SMNVEV (reference sequence). The V gene end was trimmed by 6 bases and the J gene end by 3 bases; junction bases not matched to a gene: 13.

The CDR3 here is CASSYGLSSGNTIYF. CDR3 sequence (DNA): TGTGCCAGCAGTTATGGCTTAAGCTCTGGAAACACCATATATTTT. V is TRBV6-5 and J is TRBJ1-3; D is uncertain. Germline assignment: CDR1 MNHEY and CDR2 SVGAGI. Trimming left V 3 bases short and J 0 bases short, with 9 bases between. This CDR3 has 15 residues.

The chain employs TRBV9 and TRBJ1-1; D uncertain. Trimming shortened V by 0 bases and J by 1 base, and 10 bases separated the two germline ends. CDR1 SGDLS and CDR2 YYNGEE come from the germline V gene. This CDR3 has 15 amino acids. The chain's CDR3 is CASSVVPDSNTEAFF. The CDR3, as DNA: TGTGCCAGCAGCGTAGTCCCAGACTCGAACACTGAAGCTTTCTTT.

The V call is TRBV4-1, the J call TRBJ2-7; the match to TRBD2 covers 9 bases. The trim removed 3 bases at V and 3 bases at J, leaving 9 bases unmatched. CDR1 is MGHRA and CDR2 is YSYEKL in the germline V gene. CDR3 length: 16 residues. The CDR3 reads CASSQAPGTSNYEQYF. CDR3 sequence (DNA): TGCGCCAGCAGCCAGGCCCCCGGGACTAGCAACTACGAGCAGTACTTC.

This clone was seen just once. This chain links TRBV4-1 with TRBJ2-1; 7 positions agree with TRBD1. The V segment lost 8 bases and the J segment 0 bases; nucleotides outside the gene matches: 7. Germline CDR1 and CDR2: MGHRA and YSYEKL. The CDR3 totals 15 residues. CDR3 loop: CASRKTGSSYNEQFF. The CDR3 bases are TGCGCCAGCCGAAAGACAGGGAGCTCCTACAATGAGCAGTTCTTC.

The V call is TRBV28, the J call TRBJ1-1, with a weak D call TRBD1 (5 bases). This CDR3 comprises 17 residues. V was cut by 6 bases and J by 0 bases, with 20 bases left in between. Germline V gene lookup returns CDR1 MDHEN and CDR2 SYDVKM. CDR3 loop: CASRPYPLGGVNTEAFF. The CDR3 DNA is TGTGCCAGCAGGCCATACCCCCTGGGGGGGGTGAACACTGAAGCTTTCTTT.

This sequence joins TRBV4-2 and TRBJ2-7, with 7 bases fitting TRBD1. The V gene end was trimmed by 2 bases and the J gene end by 4 bases; junction bases not matched to a gene: 5. The CDR3 covers 14 residues. Germline values: CDR1 LGHNA, CDR2 YNFKEQ. CDR3 coding DNA: TGTGCCAGCAGCCAAACAGGGGCTGGATACGAGCAGTACTTC. Translating it yields CASSQTGAGYEQYF.

The chain combines TRBV7-7 with TRBJ2-2, with D unresolved. Between the trimmed V and J ends, which lost 0 bases and 6 bases, there was a span of 5 bases. The CDR3 loop spans 13 amino acids. CDR1 is SSHAT, CDR2 FNYEAQ, per germline (reference sequence). The CDR3 loop reads CASSLAGSGELFF. CDR3 DNA sequence: TGTGCCAGCAGCTTAGCGGGGTCCGGGGAGCTGTTTTTT.

This clone was observed a handful of times. The chain's CDR3 is CAWRVAGRGEQYF. CDR3 nucleotide sequence: TGTGCCTGGAGGGTTGCGGGACGCGGCGAGCAGTACTTC. The V call is TRBV30, the J call TRBJ2-7; weak D call: TRBD2 (6 bases). This CDR3 spans 13 amino acids. Per germline, CDR1 GTSNPN and CDR2 SVGIG (reference sequence). With 3 bases removed from V and 6 bases from J, the gap between germline ends came to 15 bases.

Note on this clone: Distinct nucleotide sequences in the sample also encode this CDR3. The CDR3 reads CASSPGQGNEKLFF. The CDR3 coding sequence is TGTGCCAGCTCACCGGGACAGGGTAATGAAAAACTGTTTTTT. The gene calls are TRBV18 and TRBJ1-4; 9 bases match TRBD1. Trimming took 3 bases from V and 4 from J; bases not matched to a gene: 0. The CDR3 extends over 14 amino acids. The germline V gene encodes CDR1 KGHSH and CDR2 LQKENI.

V gene TRBV29-1 combines with J gene TRBJ2-7; 14 positions agree with TRBD2. The CDR3 has 13 residues. V was pared by 4 bases and J by 6 bases, with 2 bases of the junction left unmatched. Germline CDR1 is SQVTM and CDR2 is ANQGSEA. DNA for the CDR3: TGCAGCGTTGCCGGGACTAGCGGGAGCGAGCAGTACTTC. It specifies CSVAGTSGSEQYF.

V usage is TRBV6-1 and J usage is TRBJ1-4, with 7 nucleotides matching TRBD1. J gave up 8 bases and V 4 bases, and 16 bases lay outside the gene matches. Germline loops: CDR1 MNHNS, CDR2 SASEGT. This CDR3 region has 17 residues. CDR3: CASSVAPGVGGGEKLFF. The CDR3 region has the DNA TGTGCCAGCAGTGTCGCCCCCGGGGTAGGGGGCGGCGAAAAACTGTTTTTT.

The genes are TRBV19 and TRBJ1-2; D is ambiguous. Looked up from germline, CDR1 is LNHDA and CDR2 is SQIVND (reference sequence). CDR3 size: 13 residues. V lost 1 base and J lost 5, with 8 bases in between. Here the CDR3 reads CASSIAPEYGYTF. DNA of the CDR3: TGTGCCAGTAGTATAGCCCCCGAGTATGGCTACACCTTC.

The chain has TRBV27 and TRBJ2-7; D may be TRBD2 (6 bases). The ends were cut back, 2 bases at V and 6 bases at J, with 20 bases in the middle. The CDR3 length is 16 residues. Germline lookup yields CDR1 MNHEY and CDR2 SMNVEV (reference sequence). DNA of the CDR3: TGTGCCAGCAGTTTACAAGGTGGAGGGGCTTTCTTCGAGCAGTACTTC. This translates into CASSLQGGGAFFEQYF.

As for this clone: Compared with germline, one end of the junction differs, possibly owing to a read error. The rearrangement joins TRBV2 to TRBJ2-1; D call uncertain. The CDR3 runs 12 residues. Looked up from germline, CDR1 is SNHLY and CDR2 is FYNNEI. CDR3 loop: CASSDLGNKWVF. The CDR3 coding sequence is TGTGCCAGCAGTGACCTAGGTAACAAGTGGGTCTTC.

The V call is TRBV29-1, the J call TRBJ2-7; 9 bases line up with TRBD2. Germline CDR1 is SQVTM and CDR2 is ANQGSEA. J was trimmed by 4 bases and V by 1 base; bases with no gene match: 8. The CDR3 extends over 15 amino acids. The CDR3 sequence: CSVEAGLAGSYEQYF. The CDR3 coding sequence is TGCAGCGTTGAAGCCGGGCTAGCGGGAAGTTACGAGCAGTACTTC.

This clone came up many times. The V call is TRBV7-8, the J call TRBJ2-1, with 12 bases matching TRBD2. Germline CDR1 SGHVS, CDR2 FQNEAQ. The junction had 8 bases not matched to a gene; V was cut back by 5 bases and J by 0 bases. The CDR3 totals 18 residues. The CDR3 reads CASSLRTSGASSYNEQFF. The CDR3 DNA reads TGTGCCAGCAGCCTCAGGACTAGCGGGGCCAGCTCCTACAATGAGCAGTTCTTC. Drawing the rest from reference TRBV7-8 and TRBJ2-1, the complete variable domain is GAGVSQSPRYKVAKRGQDVALRCDPISGHVSLFWYQQALGQGPEFLTYFQNEAQLDKSGLPSDRFFAERPEGSVSTLKIQRTQQEDSAVYLCASSLRTSGASSYNEQFFGPGTRLTVL.

The rearrangement links TRBV5-1 to TRBJ2-1; D gene uncertain. This CDR3 comprises 15 residues. The germline gives CDR1 SGHRS, CDR2 YFSETQ. V gave up 0 bases and J gave up 3 bases, with 10 bases separating them. This CDR3 reads CASSLDSMNYNEQFF. The CDR3 nucleotides are TGCGCCAGCAGCTTGGACAGCATGAACTACAATGAGCAGTTCTTC.